Listed below are T cell receptor beta chains from one sample, sequenced in a study of T-cell memory formation after mild COVID-19. In TCRdb, the 5' RACE reads were re-called with MiXCR into one record per CDR3 protein. The sample lists a few hundred thousand distinct CDR3 sequences; approximately 27% were seen once. The material sequenced was PBMCs or a T cell subset sorted from them (not recorded which). The receptor set was obtained from an adult woman who had mild COVID-19 (a few samples of this study predate the infection). Cell type and time point are not known. Both conserved end residues are part of each CDR3. The D gene is left open where the match is weak. Part of the rows lack a size; the others show once, few, many or a class for expanded clones.

>TRBV7-9|TRBJ1-3|NA|NA
TGTGCCAGCAGCTTAGAGGTTGGTCTCTCTGGAAACACCATATATTTT
CASSLEVGLSGNTIYF
>TRBV14|TRBJ2-3|NA|NA
TGTGCCAGCAGCCAAGGGGACTTCGGCACAGATACGCAGTATTTT
CASSQGDFGTDTQYF
>TRBV13|TRBJ2-2|NA|TRBD2
TGTGCCAGCAGCCCCCGACTAGCGGGAGCCAACACCGGGGAGCTGTTTTTT
CASSPRLAGANTGELFF
>TRBV6-2/TRBV6-3|TRBJ2-3|many|NA
TGTGCCAGCAGTTACTCGTACCGGGACCCCCGTACCGGAGATACGCAGTATTTT
CASSYSYRDPRTGDTQYF
>TRBV12-3/TRBV12-4|TRBJ2-1|NA|NA
TGTGCCAGCAGTCCTCTGGGGGCGTACAATGAGCAGTTCTTC
CASSPLGAYNEQFF
>TRBV7-3|TRBJ2-7|NA|TRBD2
TGTGCCAGCAGCTTAACTGTTAGCGGGGTAAACGAGCAGTACTTC
CASSLTVSGVNEQYF
>TRBV9|TRBJ2-7|NA|NA
TGTGCCAGCAGCCCCACCCGGGACACTACCTACGAGCAGTACTTC
CASSPTRDTTYEQYF
>TRBV5-6|TRBJ2-5|NA|NA
TGTGCCAGCAGCTTGAGGCAGGGCGAAGAGACCCAGTACTTC
CASSLRQGEETQYF
>TRBV11-3|TRBJ2-7|NA|NA
TGTGCCAGCAGCTTAGTTCCCCCGGGTCGGAGGGGCGACGAGCAGTACTTC
CASSLVPPGRRGDEQYF
>TRBV15|TRBJ2-7|few|TRBD1
TGTGCCACTGCTAACAGGGGGCTATACGAGCAGTACTTC
CATANRGLYEQYF
>TRBV12-3/TRBV12-4|TRBJ2-2|few|NA
TGTGCCAGCAGTTCCCTTTCGAACACCGGGGAGCTGTTTTTT
CASSSLSNTGELFF
>TRBV29-1|TRBJ1-2|many|TRBD1
TGCAGCATTCGAACAGGGGCTGCCTACTATGGCTACACCTTC
CSIRTGAAYYGYTF
>TRBV12-3/TRBV12-4|TRBJ2-1|once|TRBD2
TGTGCCAGCAGTCCCGCCCTGAGCGGGGGGGGCAATGAGCAGTTCTTC
CASSPALSGGGNEQFF
>TRBV24-1|TRBJ2-5|few|TRBD1
TGTGCCACCAGTGAGGGGCAGGGGGCAACGACCCAGTACTTC
CATSEGQGATTQYF
>TRBV6-5|TRBJ1-1|few|NA
TGTGCCAGCAGTTACGGGGGGCTCAGAACTGAAGCTTTCTTT
CASSYGGLRTEAFF
>TRBV29-1|TRBJ2-2|few|NA
TGCAGCGTTCAAAACGGACTCTCGAACACCGGGGAGCTGTTTTTT
CSVQNGLSNTGELFF
>TRBV16|TRBJ1-1|few|NA
TGTGCCAGCAGCCAATCGAGAGGGATTGAAGCTTTCTTT
CASSQSRGIEAFF
>TRBV4-3|TRBJ2-1|NA|NA
TGCGCCAGCAGCCAAGATTCTAGGGCTTATGAGCAGTTCTTC
CASSQDSRAYEQFF
>TRBV7-9|TRBJ2-1|NA|TRBD1
TGTGCCAGCTGGCCCTCAGGGGGCTTAGGCAATGAGCAGTTCTTC
CASWPSGGLGNEQFF
>TRBV20-1|TRBJ1-6|NA|NA
TGCAGTGCTAGAGAGGGTTCGGAAAATTCACCCCTCCACTTT
CSAREGSENSPLHF
>TRBV20-1|TRBJ1-1|few|NA
TGCAGTGCTAGAGATGGGGGGAGAGGGAACACTGAAGCTTTCTTT
CSARDGGRGNTEAFF
>TRBV6-5|TRBJ2-7|NA|TRBD2
TGTGCCAGCTCCCCCGGGAGGAATTTCTACGAGCAGTACTTC
CASSPGRNFYEQYF
>TRBV7-3|TRBJ2-2|few|TRBD2
TGTGCCAGCAGCTCTAGCGGGAGTGCGAACACCGGGGAGCTGTTTTTT
CASSSSGSANTGELFF
>TRBV11-2|TRBJ2-5|NA|TRBD2
TGTGCCAGCAGCTTGACTAGCGGGAGTCGGAAGACCCAGTACTTC
CASSLTSGSRKTQYF
>TRBV20-1|TRBJ1-5|NA|NA
TGCAGTGCTAGTGGGGGGTACAATCAGCCCCAGCATTTT
CSASGGYNQPQHF
>TRBV12-3/TRBV12-4|TRBJ2-1|few|TRBD2
TGTGCCAGCAGTTTTATAACGGGAGGGCCACGAGAGCAGTTCTTC
CASSFITGGPREQFF
>TRBV6-5|TRBJ2-7|few|NA
TGTGCCAGCAGAAACCCCCGACAGGCAGGGTACGAGCAGTACTTC
CASRNPRQAGYEQYF
>TRBV4-2|TRBJ2-7|few|NA
TGTGCCAGCAGACAGGACAGCTCCTACGAGCAGTACTTC
CASRQDSSYEQYF
>TRBV5-1|TRBJ1-1|NA|NA
TGCGCCATCAGCTTTGGGGGGTCAACTGAAGCTTTCTTT
CAISFGGSTEAFF
>TRBV3-1|TRBJ2-7|NA|NA
TGTGCCAGCAGCCAAGATTGGGGGACCAAAGCCTACGAGCAGTACTTC
CASSQDWGTKAYEQYF
>TRBV12-3/TRBV12-4|TRBJ1-3|NA|NA
TGTGCCAGCACGTTCGAGGGGGGAAACACCATATATTTT
CASTFEGGNTIYF
>TRBV10-2|TRBJ2-7|NA|NA
TGCGCCAGCAGTGAGTCGACTTCTTTTTCGACCTACGAGCAGTACTTC
CASSESTSFSTYEQYF
>TRBV29-1|TRBJ2-1|few|NA
TGCAGCGTTGAAGGGACAGCAACATCCTACAATGAGCAGTTCTTC
CSVEGTATSYNEQFF
>TRBV9|TRBJ2-7|few|NA
TGTGCCAGCAGCAACAGTGTCGATCTCGAGCAGTACTTC
CASSNSVDLEQYF
>TRBV7-2|TRBJ2-7|NA|TRBD2
TGTGCCAGCAGCTTAGCCGGGACTAGCGGGGCAACCTACGAGCAGTACTTC
CASSLAGTSGATYEQYF
>TRBV19|TRBJ2-7|many|NA
TGTGCCAGTAGTAAAGGCAGCAGATACTACGAGCAGTACTTC
CASSKGSRYYEQYF
>TRBV7-8|TRBJ2-5|NA|NA
TGTGCCAGCAGCCCCCTGAGGTCAGCGACAGAGACCCAGTACTTC
CASSPLRSATETQYF
>TRBV15|TRBJ2-1|NA|NA
TGTGCCACCAGCGGATTTCCGGGACCCGGGTCCGTCGATGAGCAGTTCTTC
CATSGFPGPGSVDEQFF
>TRBV5-1|TRBJ2-3|many|NA
TGCGCCAGCAGCGTGACAGGAACCGATACGCAGTATTTT
CASSVTGTDTQYF
>TRBV5-1|TRBJ1-2|NA|NA
TGCGCCAGCAGCTTGATACGGAGTAACTATGGCTACACCTTC
CASSLIRSNYGYTF
>TRBV9|TRBJ1-2|NA|NA
TGTGCCAGCAGCGTAGAGCAGGGCTCCTATGGCTACACCTTC
CASSVEQGSYGYTF
>TRBV28|TRBJ1-5|NA|NA
TGTGCCAGCAGTGCGACAGTTTATCAGCCCCAGCATTTT
CASSATVYQPQHF
>TRBV6-1|TRBJ1-6|few|NA
TGTGCCAGCATCCAGGGAGGTCCCTCCTATAATTCACCCCTCCACTTT
CASIQGGPSYNSPLHF
>TRBV18|TRBJ2-7|NA|TRBD2
TGTGCCAGCTCACCCCCGGGACTAGGGTTTTTGGAGCAGTACTTC
CASSPPGLGFLEQYF
>TRBV6-2/TRBV6-3|TRBJ2-1|NA|NA
TGTGCCACCGGCCGTGAGCAGTTCTTC
CATGREQFF
>TRBV5-1|TRBJ2-5|NA|TRBD1
TGCGCCAGCAGCTCGGGACAGGGGTACCAAGAGACCCAGTACTTC
CASSSGQGYQETQYF
>TRBV12-3/TRBV12-4|TRBJ2-3|NA|TRBD2
TGTGCCAGCAGTCCCCTTCCGGGGGGGCCTGGCACAGATACGCAGTATTTT
CASSPLPGGPGTDTQYF
>TRBV12-3/TRBV12-4|TRBJ2-3|many|NA
TGTGCCAGCAGTCAGGGCCCTAGAGCGGATACGCAGTATTTT
CASSQGPRADTQYF
>TRBV3-1|TRBJ2-1|once|NA
TGTGCCAGCAGCCAAGGTGGGGGGGCCTTGAATGAGCAGTTCTTC
CASSQGGGALNEQFF
>TRBV10-3|TRBJ2-5|NA|TRBD1
TGTGCCATCAGTGCCAACAGGGGGACCCAGGAGACCCAGTACTTC
CAISANRGTQETQYF
>TRBV20-1|TRBJ2-2|NA|NA
TGCAGTGCTAGAGATCCGCGGCGGGCTAGCGTTACCGGGGAGCTGTTTTTT
CSARDPRRASVTGELFF
>TRBV2|TRBJ2-5|NA|TRBD2
TGTGCCAGCAGTGGACTAGCGGGAGAAGAGACCCAGTACTTC
CASSGLAGEETQYF
>TRBV19|TRBJ2-3|NA|TRBD2
TGTGCCAGTAGTATAGCTCTGGGACTAGCGGGAGAAAATACGCAGTATTTT
CASSIALGLAGENTQYF
>TRBV9|TRBJ2-3|NA|TRBD2
TGTGCCAGCAGCGTAGAGTCAACGGGAGGAGATACGCAGTATTTT
CASSVESTGGDTQYF
>TRBV6-5|TRBJ2-6|once|NA
TGTGCCAGCAGCAACGGGGTTATACAGGGCTGGTCTGGGGCCAACGTCCTGACTTTC
CASSNGVIQGWSGANVLTF